These 19 T cell receptor beta chains share one sample of origin, sequenced in a study of blood T cells in healthy people across ages. Then a second PCR, running about 6 to 11 cycles, was carried out with a sample-barcoded 5' primer and a J-beta primer mix. A single record per CDR3 protein comes from TCRdb applying MiXCR to the 5' RACE reads. Here the sample spans fewer than 700,000 distinct CDR3 sequences, around half being singletons. The source material was blood. The receptors originated from a man older than 75 in good health.

The CDR3 is CSVEANNYGYTF. CDR3 coding DNA: TGCAGCGTGGAGGCCAATAACTATGGCTACACCTTC. V usage is TRBV29-1 and J usage is TRBJ1-2, with D hard to call. CDR3 length: 12 amino acids. CDR1 SQVTM and CDR2 ANQGSEA come from the germline V gene. V lost 6 bases, J lost 1 base, and 9 bases lay in between.

This sequence joins TRBV7-2 and TRBJ2-5; 8 bases fit TRBD2. The junction had 9 bases not matched to a gene; V was cut back by 6 bases and J by 3 bases. This CDR3 spans 15 amino acids. CDR1 and CDR2 from the germline V gene are SGHTA and FQGNSA. CDR3 region: CASRPTGTREETQYF. The DNA of the CDR3 is TGTGCCAGCAGACCGACCGGGACTAGAGAAGAGACCCAGTACTTC.

The V call is TRBV5-1, the J call TRBJ1-3; 8 nucleotides match TRBD1. The junction had 8 bases not matched to a gene; V was cut back by 0 bases and J by 9 bases. The CDR3 totals 15 residues. Germline-derived CDR1 and CDR2 are SGHRS and YFSETQ. CDR3 sequence: CASSLDLQGVGTIYF. CDR3 nucleotides: TGCGCCAGCAGCTTGGATCTACAGGGGGTGGGCACCATATATTTT. The variable domain in full, completed from reference TRBV5-1 and TRBJ1-3, reads KAGVTQTPRYLIKTRGQQVTLSCSPISGHRSVSWYQQTPGQGLQFLFEYFSETQRNKGNFPGRFSGRQFSNSRSEMNVSTLELGDSALYLCASSLDLQGVGTIYFGEGSWLTVV.

This clonotype appeared a few times. The rearrangement joins TRBV7-9 to TRBJ2-5; D possibly uses TRBD1 or TRBD2 (5 bases each). CDR3 size: 15 residues. The germline V gene encodes CDR1 SEHNR and CDR2 FQNEAQ (reference sequence). Between the trimmed V and J ends, which lost 2 bases and 1 base, there was a span of 11 bases. The CDR3 coding sequence is TGTGCCAGCAGCTTATTTGAGGGGACCCAAGAGACCCAGTACTTC. Amino acids: CASSLFEGTQETQYF.

A few counts support this clonotype. V usage is TRBV3-1 and J usage is TRBJ1-6, with D maybe TRBD1 (6 bases). The CDR3 covers 14 residues. The germline CDR1 and CDR2 sequences are LGHDT and YNNKEL (reference sequence). The V end lost 2 bases, the J end lost 7 bases, and 9 bases lay between the germline ends. CDR3 nucleotide sequence: TGTGCCAGCAGCCAAATAGACAGGAATTCACCCCTCCACTTT. This encodes CASSQIDRNSPLHF.

The sample holds a few counts of this clonotype. The chain links TRBV10-2 to TRBJ2-3; 7 bases are a match to TRBD2. The V gene's germline CDR1 is WSHSY and CDR2 SAAADI. This CDR3 has 14 residues. The V segment lost 7 bases and the J segment 4 bases; nucleotides outside the gene matches: 8. The CDR3 nucleotides read TGCGCCAGCAATCGGGCGGGAGTGGCAGATACGCAGTATTTT. Protein product: CASNRAGVADTQYF.

This clonotype was seen many times. The chain recombines TRBV6-5 with TRBJ2-1; the D is unclear. Trimming took off 2 bases at V and 0 bases at J, with 5 bases between the two ends. The CDR3 is 14 amino acids. CDR1 is MNHEY and CDR2 is SVGAGI in the germline V gene. CDR3 DNA sequence: TGTGCCAGCAGTTACAAGAGCTCCTACAATGAGCAGTTCTTC. It is translated as CASSYKSSYNEQFF.

The CDR3 DNA is TGTGCCATCAGTGGAGACCTCAGGGGAGGCGGCTACACCTTC. As protein: CAISGDLRGGGYTF. The V call is TRBV10-3, the J call TRBJ1-2; tentatively, D is TRBD1 (6 bases). Trimming took 4 bases from V and 8 from J, leaving 17 bases between them. This CDR3 has 14 residues. The V gene's germline CDR1 is ENHRY and CDR2 SYGVKD.

The table lists this clonotype with many counts. A read error is possible here, since a much larger clone lies one base away. The chain is built from TRBV6-5 and TRBJ2-7; 7 bases are shared with TRBD1. CDR1 and CDR2 (germline): MNHEY, SVGAGI. This CDR3 is 14 amino acids long. The CDR3 bases are TGTGCCAGCAGTGACTCAGGGGGAACTGGGGAGCAGTACTTC. Translating gives CASSDSGGTGEQYF.

In its sample, this clonotype was seen many times. This chain connects TRBV7-2 to TRBJ2-1; possibly TRBD2 for D (6 bases). This CDR3 is 16 amino acids long. Germline CDR1 SGHTA, CDR2 FQGNSA. The V and J ends lost 2 bases and 6 bases respectively, with 17 bases between them. CDR3 amino acids: CASSLFRGSSINEQFF. The CDR3 nucleotides are TGTGCCAGCAGCTTATTCCGGGGGTCTAGCATCAATGAGCAGTTCTTC.

The chain uses TRBV7-2 and TRBJ2-7; 8 bases match TRBD1. After removal of 9 bases from V and 3 bases from J, the junction contained 7 bases not matched to a gene. The CDR3 spans 13 residues. Germline V gene lookup returns CDR1 SGHTA and CDR2 FQGNSA. The CDR3 bases are TGTGCCAGTAGCCGGGACAGGTACTACGAGCAGTACTTC. It encodes CASSRDRYYEQYF. The whole variable domain, filled in from reference TRBV7-2 and TRBJ2-7, reads GAGVSQSPSNKVTEKGKDVELRCDPISGHTALYWYRQSLGQGLEFLIYFQGNSAPDKSGLPSDRFSAERTGGSVSTLTIQRTQQEDSAVYLCASSRDRYYEQYFGPGTRLTVT.

The J gene is TRBJ2-7, the V gene TRBV12-3 or TRBV12-4; the match to TRBD1 covers 7 bases. V lost 7 bases and J lost 2; bases outside the gene matches: 8. This CDR3 is 14 amino acids long. Here the CDR3 reads CASTTTGQTYEQYF. The CDR3 region has the DNA TGTGCCAGCACCACAACGGGACAGACCTACGAGCAGTACTTC.

The chain employs TRBV7-2 and TRBJ2-1; 13 nucleotides line up with TRBD2. V lost 5 bases to trimming and J lost 8 bases; unmatched junction nucleotides: 9. The CDR3 runs to 16 residues. Germline V gene sequence: CDR1 SGHTA, CDR2 FQGNSA. The CDR3 coding sequence is TGTGCCAGCAGCCAGCGACTAGCGGGGGGCTTGGATGAGCAGTTCTTC. Translating it yields CASSQRLAGGLDEQFF. Full variable domain (outside the CDR3, taken from reference TRBV7-2 and TRBJ2-1): GAGVSQSPSNKVTEKGKDVELRCDPISGHTALYWYRQSLGQGLEFLIYFQGNSAPDKSGLPSDRFSAERTGGSVSTLTIQRTQQEDSAVYLCASSQRLAGGLDEQFFGPGTRLTVL.

In this sample, this clonotype turned up once. V gene TRBV7-2 combines with J gene TRBJ2-2; possible D gene TRBD2, 6 bases. The germline V and J ends were trimmed by 5 bases and 4 bases, with 20 bases remaining between them. CDR1 is SGHTA, CDR2 FQGNSA, per germline. This CDR3 is built from 17 residues. The CDR3 sequence: CASSQGAEGYSTGELFF. The CDR3 DNA reads TGTGCCAGCAGCCAAGGGGCGGAGGGGTACAGCACCGGGGAGCTGTTTTTT.

The V gene is TRBV4-2, the J gene TRBJ2-7; TRBD1 agrees at 8 bases. The CDR3 consists of 15 residues. V shed 3 bases, J shed 3 bases, and the junction held 7 bases outside the gene matches. The germline CDR1 and CDR2 sequences are LGHNA and YNFKEQ. This chain's CDR3 is CASSQGGQGNYEQYF. The CDR3 bases are TGTGCCAGCAGCCAGGGTGGACAGGGAAACTACGAGCAGTACTTC.

J is TRBJ2-1 and V is TRBV5-1, with 7 bases lining up with TRBD2. V trimming: 3 bases; J trimming: 7 bases; junction bases outside the gene matches: 10. CDR3 length: 15 residues. Germline CDR1 SGHRS, CDR2 YFSETQ. The CDR3 nucleotides read TGCGCCAGCAGCTCCCTGGCGGGGGTGGATAATGAGCAGTTCTTC. Translating gives CASSSLAGVDNEQFF.

V usage is TRBV5-1 and J usage is TRBJ2-7, with D possibly called TRBD1 or TRBD2 (7 bases each). Trimming stripped 4 bases from V and 3 bases from J, with 17 bases between. The CDR3 covers 15 residues. Germline V lookup: CDR1 SGHRS, CDR2 YFSETQ. Here the CDR3 DNA reads TGCGCCAGCAGCCCTGGGACAGCGGGAATCTACGAGCAGTACTTC. Translated, it gives CASSPGTAGIYEQYF.

This clonotype occurred many times. The V call is TRBV12-3 or TRBV12-4, the J call TRBJ2-3, with TRBD1 matching 8 bases. This CDR3 has 11 residues. V lost 3 bases to trimming and J lost 11 bases; unmatched junction nucleotides: 1. For the CDR3, the DNA is TGTGCCAGCAGTTTGGGGACAGGGCAGTATTTT. This gives the protein CASSLGTGQYF.

The DNA for the CDR3 is TGTGCCAGCAGCGTAGGGTGGACAGGGCGGTCACCCCTCCACTTT. Translating it yields CASSVGWTGRSPLHF. The V and J genes are TRBV9 and TRBJ1-6, with 8 bases lining up with TRBD1. CDR3 length equals 15 residues. Germline V gene lookup returns CDR1 SGDLS and CDR2 YYNGEE. With V trimmed by 0 bases and J by 10 bases, 6 bases remained unmatched.